Each of the 2 T cell receptor beta chains below was sequenced from the same sample in a study of shared clonotypes between healthy human individuals. Sequenced by immunoSEQ multiplex PCR; TCRdb stores in-frame clones only, minus some. The data hold over a million clones, with around 97% observed a single time. Sequencing was performed on naive CD4+ T cells sorted from blood. Subset specified: CD45RA+ positively selected. The source of these receptors is a young man in good health.

The rearrangement uses TRBV30 and TRBJ2-3, with 9 bases that match TRBD2. The CDR3 spans 17 residues. V gave up 1 base and J gave up 3 bases; unmatched junction bases: 11. Germline values: CDR1 GTSNPN, CDR2 SVGIG (reference sequence). The CDR3 spells CAWSGGLAGVRTDTQYF. The DNA for the CDR3 is TGTGCCTGGAGTGGGGGGTTAGCGGGAGTACGGACAGATACGCAGTATTTT.

The chain is built from TRBV9 and TRBJ2-5, with TRBD1 matching 8 bases. The junction had 5 bases not matched to a gene; V was cut back by 0 bases and J by 4 bases. CDR3 length: 15 amino acids. Germline assignment: CDR1 SGDLS and CDR2 YYNGEE. The CDR3 is CASSVGQGTIETQYF. CDR3 DNA sequence: TGTGCCAGCAGCGTAGGACAGGGGACAATAGAGACCCAGTACTTC. The whole variable domain, filled in from reference TRBV9 and TRBJ2-5, reads DSGVTQTPKHLITATGQRVTLRCSPRSGDLSVYWYQQSLDQGLQFLIQYYNGEERAKGNILERFSAQQFPDLHSELNLSSLELGDSALYFCASSVGQGTIETQYFGPGTRLLVL.